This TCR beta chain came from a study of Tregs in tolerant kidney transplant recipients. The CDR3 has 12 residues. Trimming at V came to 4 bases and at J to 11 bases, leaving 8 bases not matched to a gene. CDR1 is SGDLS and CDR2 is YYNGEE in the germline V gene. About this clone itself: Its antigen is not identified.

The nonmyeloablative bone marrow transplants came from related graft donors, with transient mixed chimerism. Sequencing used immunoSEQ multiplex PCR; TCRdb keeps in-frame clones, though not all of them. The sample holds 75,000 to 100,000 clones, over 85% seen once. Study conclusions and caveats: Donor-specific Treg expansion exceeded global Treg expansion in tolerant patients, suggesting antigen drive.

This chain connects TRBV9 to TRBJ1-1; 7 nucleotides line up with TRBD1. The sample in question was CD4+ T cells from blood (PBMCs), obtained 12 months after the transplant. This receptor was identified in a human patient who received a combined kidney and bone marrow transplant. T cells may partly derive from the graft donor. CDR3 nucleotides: TGTGCCAGCAGCTTTCAGGGGGGACCCGCTTTCTTT. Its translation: CASSFQGGPAFF.